The T cell receptor beta chain described here comes from a study of blood T cell repertoires in COVID-19. Across the whole study: The United States, Italy and Spain supplied acute and convalescent COVID-19 samples. Sample material is recorded as cDNA or gDNA derived from T cells, B-cell-depleted T cells, or PBMCs.

Study processing details: Estimated nucleated cell counts came from reference gene primer amplification. The repertoire was sequenced with immunoSEQ multiplex PCR; TCRdb's copy has only in-frame clones and lacks some. V, J and clone size derive from that table, while D and trimming were established from the DNA sequence. The sample contains 400,000 or so clones, around nine tenths of which appear only once. Sequencing was carried out using peripheral blood. The source of this sequence is a human donor in a cohort sampled during active COVID-19.

DNA of the CDR3: TGTGCCAGCAGCTTAGTTGCGGGGGCGATCACTGAAGCTTTCTTT. The encoded protein is CASSLVAGAITEAFF. The J gene is TRBJ1-1, the V gene TRBV7-8; D perhaps matches TRBD1 (6 bases). Trimming cost V 1 base and J 4 bases, with 13 bases left between them. The germline V gene encodes CDR1 SGHVS and CDR2 FQNEAQ. This CDR3 spans 15 amino acids. Variable domain in full (rest from reference TRBV7-8 and TRBJ1-1): GAGVSQSPRYKVAKRGQDVALRCDPISGHVSLFWYQQALGQGPEFLTYFQNEAQLDKSGLPSDRFFAERPEGSVSTLKIQRTQQEDSAVYLCASSLVAGAITEAFFGQGTRLTVV.